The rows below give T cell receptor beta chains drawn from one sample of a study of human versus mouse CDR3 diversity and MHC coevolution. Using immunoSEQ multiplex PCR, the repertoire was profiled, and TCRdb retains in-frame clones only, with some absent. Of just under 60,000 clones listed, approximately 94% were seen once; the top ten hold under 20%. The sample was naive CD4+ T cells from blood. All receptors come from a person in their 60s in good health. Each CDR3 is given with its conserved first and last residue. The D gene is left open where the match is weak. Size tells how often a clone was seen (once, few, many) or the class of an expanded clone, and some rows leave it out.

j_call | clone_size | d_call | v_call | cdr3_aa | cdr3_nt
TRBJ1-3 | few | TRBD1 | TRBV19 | CASSTRQGASGNTIYF | TGTGCCAGTAGTACGCGACAGGGTGCTTCTGGAAACACCATATATTTT
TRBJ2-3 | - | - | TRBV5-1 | CASTLVSGYTDTQYF | TGCGCCAGCACCCTTGTTAGCGGCTACACAGATACGCAGTATTTT
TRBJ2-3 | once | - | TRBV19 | CASRNQGTDTQYF | TGTGCCAGTAGGAATCAGGGAACAGATACGCAGTATTTT
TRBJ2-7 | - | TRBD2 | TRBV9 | CASSARGGRDEQYF | TGTGCCAGCAGCGCGAGGGGAGGGAGGGACGAGCAGTACTTC
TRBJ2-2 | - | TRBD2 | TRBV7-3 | CASSLGGATGELFF | TGTGCCAGCAGCTTGGGAGGGGCCACCGGGGAGCTGTTTTTT
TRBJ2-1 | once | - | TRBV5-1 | CASSPETTYNEQFF | TGCGCCAGCAGCCCCGAGACTACCTACAATGAGCAGTTCTTC
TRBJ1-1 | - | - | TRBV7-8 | CATYQTGANTEAFF | TGTGCCACATACCAGACAGGAGCGAACACTGAAGCTTTCTTT
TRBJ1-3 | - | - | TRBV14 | CASSQQGNTIYF | TGTGCCAGCAGCCAACAGGGAAACACCATATATTTT
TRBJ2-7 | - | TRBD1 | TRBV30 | CAWSGELGTGVSYEQYF | TGTGCCTGGAGTGGGGAATTGGGAACAGGGGTATCCTACGAGCAGTACTTC
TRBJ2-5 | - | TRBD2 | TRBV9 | CASSVLAAETQYF | TGTGCCAGCAGCGTACTAGCGGCGGAGACCCAGTACTTC
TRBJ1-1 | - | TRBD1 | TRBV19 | CASSIRDRGNTEAFF | TGTGCCAGTAGTATCCGGGACAGGGGTAACACTGAAGCTTTCTTT
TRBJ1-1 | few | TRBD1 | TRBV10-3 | CAITLGDREGTEAFF | TGTGCCATCACCCTGGGGGACAGGGAGGGAACTGAAGCTTTCTTT
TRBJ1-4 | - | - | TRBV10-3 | CAISESRGNEKLFF | TGTGCCATCAGTGAGTCACGAGGTAATGAAAAACTGTTTTTT
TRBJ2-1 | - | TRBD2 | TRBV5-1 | CASSFRLAGGPSNEQFF | TGCGCCAGCAGCTTTAGACTAGCGGGAGGGCCGTCTAATGAGCAGTTCTTC
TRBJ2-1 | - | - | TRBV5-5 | CASSRGSPVNEQFF | TGTGCCAGCAGCCGAGGCTCGCCTGTGAATGAGCAGTTCTTC
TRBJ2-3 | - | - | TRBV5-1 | CASSSTGHRITDTQYF | TGCGCCAGCAGCTCCACGGGACACAGGATCACAGATACGCAGTATTTT
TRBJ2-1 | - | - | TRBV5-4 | CASSPTRTYNEQFF | TGTGCCAGCAGCCCGACACGTACATACAATGAGCAGTTCTTC
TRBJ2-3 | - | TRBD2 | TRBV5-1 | CASSSSWKREVTDTQYF | TGCGCCAGCAGCTCCTCTTGGAAGCGGGAGGTCACAGATACGCAGTATTTT
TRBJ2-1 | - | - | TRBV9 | CASSVVGSVNEQFF | TGTGCCAGCAGCGTAGTCGGTTCCGTCAATGAGCAGTTCTTC
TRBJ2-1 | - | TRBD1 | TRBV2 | CATEGAARGYNEQFF | TGTGCCACCGAGGGGGCTGCGAGGGGATACAATGAGCAGTTCTTC
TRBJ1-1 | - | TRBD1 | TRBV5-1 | CASSTRQGDGTEAFF | TGCGCCAGCAGCACTCGACAGGGAGATGGAACTGAAGCTTTCTTT
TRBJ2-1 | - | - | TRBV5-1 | CASSLEWSGSGYNEQFF | TGCGCCAGCAGCTTGGAATGGTCGGGGTCGGGCTACAATGAGCAGTTCTTC
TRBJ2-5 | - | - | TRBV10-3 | CAINPRGDQETQYF | TGTGCCATCAACCCCAGGGGGGACCAAGAGACCCAGTACTTC
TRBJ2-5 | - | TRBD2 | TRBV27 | CASSSGTSGRRKETQYF | TGTGCCAGCAGTTCTGGGACTAGCGGGAGGAGGAAAGAGACCCAGTACTTC
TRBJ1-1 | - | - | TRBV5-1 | CASSKYGGVGTEAFF | TGCGCCAGCAGCAAATACGGGGGAGTAGGGACTGAAGCTTTCTTT
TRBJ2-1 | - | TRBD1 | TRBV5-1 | CASSLGQGGFNEQFF | TGCGCCAGCAGCTTGGGACAGGGTGGTTTCAATGAGCAGTTCTTC
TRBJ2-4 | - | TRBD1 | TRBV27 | CASSLAPGQGVKNIQYF | TGTGCCAGCAGTTTAGCCCCGGGACAGGGCGTCAAAAACATTCAGTACTTC
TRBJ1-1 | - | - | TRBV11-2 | CASSLDRGLSAEAFF | TGTGCCAGCAGCTTAGATCGGGGTCTTTCGGCTGAAGCTTTCTTT
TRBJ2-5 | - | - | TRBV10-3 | CAISESQGAETQYF | TGTGCCATCAGTGAGAGTCAGGGTGCGGAGACCCAGTACTTC
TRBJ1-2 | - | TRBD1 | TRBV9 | CASSVGTGDGYTF | TGTGCCAGCAGCGTTGGGACAGGGGATGGCTACACCTTC
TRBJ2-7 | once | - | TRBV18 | CASSPSTDYEQYF | TGTGCCAGCTCACCCTCGACAGACTACGAGCAGTACTTC
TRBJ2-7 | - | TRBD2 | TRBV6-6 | CASSYSTSGSNYEQYF | TGTGCCAGCAGTTATTCTACTAGCGGGAGTAACTACGAGCAGTACTTC
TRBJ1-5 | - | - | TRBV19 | CASSIGAPSNQPQHF | TGTGCCAGTAGTATAGGGGCCCCAAGCAATCAGCCCCAGCATTTT
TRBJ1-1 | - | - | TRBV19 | CASNTGLRNTEAFF | TGTGCCAGTAATACGGGACTCAGAAACACTGAAGCTTTCTTT
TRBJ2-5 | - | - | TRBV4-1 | CASSLLGSGGETQYF | TGCGCCAGCAGCCTCCTGGGGAGCGGAGGAGAGACCCAGTACTTC
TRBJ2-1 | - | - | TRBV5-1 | CASSLVGGNEQFF | TGCGCCAGCAGCTTGGTAGGGGGCAATGAGCAGTTCTTC
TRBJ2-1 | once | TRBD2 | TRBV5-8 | CASSSLTSGSHNEQFF | TGTGCCAGCAGCTCCCTGACTAGCGGGAGCCACAATGAGCAGTTCTTC
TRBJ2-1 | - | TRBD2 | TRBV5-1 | CASSSGTSTTYNEQFF | TGCGCCAGCAGCTCAGGGACTAGCACCACCTACAATGAGCAGTTCTTC
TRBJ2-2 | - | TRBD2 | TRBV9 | CASSVGTGGGFTGELFF | TGTGCCAGCAGCGTCGGGACGGGAGGAGGGTTCACCGGGGAGCTGTTTTTT